This T cell receptor (beta chain) emerged from a study of cytomegalovirus exposure and HLA in healthy donors. Regarding the study as a whole: About 87% or about 30% of the time was how often most TCR beta V segments were productive, according to an earlier analysis.

Use of 60 Vbeta and 13 Jbeta primers characterized the PCR. Method: immunoSEQ multiplex PCR; TCRdb's copy keeps in-frame clones and lacks some. The data show fewer than 200,000 clones, roughly 80% seen once. The V segment lost 5 bases and the J segment 3 bases; nucleotides outside the gene matches: 19. This CDR3 is built from 20 residues. Germline V lookup: CDR1 SQVTM, CDR2 ANQGSEA. The sample holds one count of this clone. Its antigen is not known. This TCR was sampled from a woman younger than 35 in good health and CMV-seronegative. V usage is TRBV29-1 and J usage is TRBJ2-1; TRBD2 matches 13 bases. Source material: PBMCs. CDR3 nucleotides: TGCAGCGTTCTAACAGGGAAGTCTTTAGGACTAGCGGGAGTCTACAATGAGCAGTTCTTC. This codes for CSVLTGKSLGLAGVYNEQFF.